This is a list of T cell receptor beta chains from one sample in a study of T cell responses to AZD1222 COVID-19 vaccine. Sequenced by immunoSEQ multiplex PCR; TCRdb stores in-frame clones only, minus some. Of 95,000 to 150,000 clones in the sample, 80% to 90% were seen once. Sequences were derived from peripheral blood, sampled on day 0 of AZD1222 vaccination. The receptors originated from an adult in good health. CDR3s include the opening cysteine and the closing phenylalanine or tryptophan. D genes are given only for firm matches. Clone sizes are given selectively: once, few, many, or a class where the clone is expanded.

NA,TRBV7-3,NA,TRBJ2-1,TGTGCCAGCAGCCAAACCCCCGGCGGTGAGCAGTTCTTC,CASSQTPGGEQFF
NA,TRBV7-9,once,TRBJ2-7,TGTGCCAGCAGCTTACCCAAAGAGACTCTTTCCTACGAGCAGTACTTC,CASSLPKETLSYEQYF
NA,TRBV27,NA,TRBJ2-7,TGTGCCAGCAGTGCAGGAAACTTCTACGAGCAGTACTTC,CASSAGNFYEQYF
NA,TRBV5-1,NA,TRBJ1-4,TGCGCCAGCAGCTTGGACAGGGTCCCCAATGAAAAACTGTTTTTT,CASSLDRVPNEKLFF
NA,TRBV7-9,NA,TRBJ1-1,TGTGCCAGCAGCTTACTTACAAGGGGGAGTACTGAAGCTTTCTTT,CASSLLTRGSTEAFF
TRBD1,TRBV2,NA,TRBJ1-4,TGTGCCAGCGGAGACCGGGACAGTAATGAAAAACTGTTTTTT,CASGDRDSNEKLFF
NA,TRBV3-1/TRBV3-2,NA,TRBJ1-1,TGTGCCAGCAGCCAAGAAGGAGAGGGCACTGAAGCTTTCTTT,CASSQEGEGTEAFF
TRBD1,TRBV28,NA,TRBJ1-2,TGTGCCAGCAGTTTAGGGACAGCTAACTATGGCTACACCTTC,CASSLGTANYGYTF
TRBD2,TRBV30,NA,TRBJ2-3,TGTGCCTGGAGTTTCGGACTAGCGAGGACAGATACGCAGTATTTT,CAWSFGLARTDTQYF
NA,TRBV11-3,NA,TRBJ1-2,TGTGCCAGCAGCTTTGATCGAACAGGGCTTGGCTACACCTTC,CASSFDRTGLGYTF
NA,TRBV19,NA,TRBJ2-7,TGTGCCAGTAGTCCAAGGGACACCTACTACGAGCAGTACTTC,CASSPRDTYYEQYF
TRBD1,TRBV3-1/TRBV3-2,NA,TRBJ2-7,TGTGCCAGCAGCCCCCGAGGGCAGGGGGTCTACGAGCAGTACTTC,CASSPRGQGVYEQYF
NA,TRBV5-1,once,TRBJ2-1,TGCGCCAGCAGCCCTCAGGAGGGGACCCACAATGAGCAGTTCTTC,CASSPQEGTHNEQFF
TRBD1,TRBV5-1,NA,TRBJ2-5,TGCGCCACTAACAGGGGGCAAGAGACCCAGTACTTC,CATNRGQETQYF
NA,TRBV28,NA,TRBJ1-2,NA,CASSSSTGPLSYGYTF
NA,TRBV19,NA,TRBJ1-1,TGTGCCAGTAGTCGGAACACTGAAGCTTTCTTT,CASSRNTEAFF
NA,TRBV5-1,NA,TRBJ1-1,TGCGCCAGCAGCCCCGGGGGGGGGTTGGAACTGTACACTGAAGCTTTCTTT,CASSPGGGLELYTEAFF
NA,TRBV6-6,NA,TRBJ1-6,TGTGCCAGCAGTTACGGGTCCCTACTGGCCCTCCACTTT,CASSYGSLLALHF
NA,TRBV5-6,few,TRBJ1-1,TGTGCCAGCAGCTTAGTACAGGGAGCTGAAGCTTTCTTT,CASSLVQGAEAFF
TRBD2,TRBV6-5,few,TRBJ2-7,TGTGCCAGCAGTTACTCTTCCCTAGCGGGCTACGAGCAGTACTTC,CASSYSSLAGYEQYF
NA,TRBV6-5,NA,TRBJ2-5,TGTGCCAGCAGTTACAACAGGATAGGGACCCAGTACTTC,CASSYNRIGTQYF
TRBD2,TRBV4-2,few,TRBJ2-1,TGTGCCAGCAGCCAAGGGGGACTAGCGGGAGAACTGAACAATGAGCAGTTCTTC,CASSQGGLAGELNNEQFF